This T cell receptor (beta chain) was documented in a study of shared clonotypes between healthy human individuals. Clones were sequenced by immunoSEQ multiplex PCR, and TCRdb holds only the in-frame ones, with some missing. Here the sample spans approximately 350,000 clones, around 72% being singletons. The CDR3 has 16 amino acids. V was clipped by 6 bases and J by 6 bases; unmatched bases: 8. Germline V gene lookup returns CDR1 MNHEY and CDR2 SVGAGI. The sequenced sample consisted of memory CD4+ T cells sorted from blood. Subset of the sample: CD45RA-negative fraction. The TCR comes from a man aged 25 to 45 in good health. The chain recombines TRBV6-5 with TRBJ2-1; 13 nucleotides line up with TRBD2. The CDR3: CASRYPGLAGLNEQFF. In nucleotides, the CDR3 is TGTGCCAGCAGATACCCGGGACTAGCGGGACTCAATGAGCAGTTCTTC.